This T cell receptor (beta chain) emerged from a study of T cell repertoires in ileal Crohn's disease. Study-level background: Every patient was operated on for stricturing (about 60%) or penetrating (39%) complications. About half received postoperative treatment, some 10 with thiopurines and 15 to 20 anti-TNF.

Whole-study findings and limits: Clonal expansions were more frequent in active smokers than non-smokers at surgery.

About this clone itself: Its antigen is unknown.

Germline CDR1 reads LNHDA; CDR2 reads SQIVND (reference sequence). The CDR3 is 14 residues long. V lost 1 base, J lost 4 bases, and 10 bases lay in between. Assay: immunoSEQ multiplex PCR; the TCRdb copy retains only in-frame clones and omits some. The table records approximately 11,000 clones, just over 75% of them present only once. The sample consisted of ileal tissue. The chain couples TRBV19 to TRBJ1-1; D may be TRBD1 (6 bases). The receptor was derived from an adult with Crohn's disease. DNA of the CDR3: TGTGCCAGTAGTATAGTAGGGGGTTCCACTGAAGCTTTCTTT. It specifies CASSIVGGSTEAFF.